The entry below describes one T cell receptor beta chain. Its matching antigen is unknown. The assay was immunoSEQ multiplex PCR, and TCRdb's table has in-frame clones only and misses some. The sample includes around 99,000 clones, 87% of them seen just once. This specimen belongs to a study of T cell responses to AZD1222 COVID-19 vaccine. Study-wide findings and caveats: Baseline testing showed seropositivity in only six AZD1222 recipients. Donors were largely white British and mainly female; clonal diversity was possibly underestimated. Regions left unmutated in variants are reportedly the target of nearly half of spike-specific TCRs.

Unmatched junction bases numbered 6, after V lost 6 bases and J lost 6 bases. The CDR3 loop spans 14 amino acids. Germline V gene data show CDR1 as KGHSH and CDR2 as LQKENI. The rearrangement joins TRBV18 to TRBJ2-5, with 11 bases lining up with TRBD1. The receptor was isolated from an adult in good health. This sample comprised peripheral blood, obtained on day 0 of AZD1222 vaccination. The CDR3 bases are TGTGCCAGCTCCCTGGACAGGGGGCTAAAGACCCAGTACTTC. It codes for CASSLDRGLKTQYF.